A selection of T cell receptor beta chains follows, all from one sample in a study of long-term antiretroviral therapy in people with HIV. The table came from immunoSEQ multiplex PCR; TCRdb's copy has only in-frame clones and leaves some out. This table has roughly 15,000 clones, roughly four fifths appearing once. The sequenced sample was unsorted PBMCs, obtained 1.8 years before starting antiretroviral therapy. Source of these receptors: a woman between 40 and 50 years old with HIV. CDR3s leave out the opening cysteine and the closing phenylalanine or tryptophan. Fields, in order: V gene, J gene, CDR3 protein.

>TRBV6-1|TRBJ2-2
ASSERQGTNTGELF
>TRBV5-6|TRBJ1-5
ASSPDRGQRQPQH
>TRBV18|TRBJ2-1
ASARTGTDNEQF
>TRBV7-9|TRBJ2-1
ASSLDDIEQF
>TRBV9|TRBJ2-5
ASSVGLRGGEETQY
>TRBV7-8|TRBJ2-1
ASVDNEQF
>TRBV6-1|TRBJ1-1
ASSVSRYTEAF
>TRBV19|TRBJ2-7
ASSIDWGNPYEQY
>TRBV28|TRBJ2-2
ASSFRTGIPSGELF
>TRBV7-8|TRBJ2-3
ASSSPPGFRDTDTQY
>TRBV18|TRBJ2-5
ASSPPVSRERVEETQY
>TRBV2|TRBJ2-2
ASSPQGSGELF
>TRBV10-3|TRBJ2-7
AISESPAHSYEQY
>TRBV4-2|TRBJ2-1
ASSQAGGEGSNEQF
>TRBV5-1|TRBJ1-4
ASRTGHSLRDEKLF
>TRBV15|TRBJ2-7
ATSRDQELARYEQY
>TRBV19|TRBJ2-7
ATSPTAGAYEQY
>TRBV9|TRBJ1-4
ASSRGRSNEKLF
>TRBV5-1|TRBJ2-5
ASSSPGTRKETQY
>TRBV7-2|TRBJ2-7
ASSLASGTSGGPYEQY
>TRBV19|TRBJ2-1
ASSIGRLSVTYNEQF
>TRBV7-6|TRBJ2-7
ASSPAGQGLYEQY
>TRBV11-2|TRBJ2-7
ASSFDGSYEQY
>TRBV5-1|TRBJ2-2
ASSEGHTGELF
>TRBV11-3|TRBJ2-2
ASSLSQNTGELF
>TRBV9|TRBJ2-1
ASSLGGTGENEQF
>TRBV7-9|TRBJ1-3
ASSLGGPGSGNTIY
>TRBV18|TRBJ1-3
ASSPSQGSSGNTIY
>TRBV5-4|TRBJ2-7
ASTGTSGGTYEQY
>TRBV5-1|TRBJ2-7
ASSLNRDNYEQY
>TRBV28|TRBJ1-5
ASSLLSSSQPQH
>TRBV28|TRBJ2-3
ASSQGSYTQY
>TRBV28|TRBJ2-3
ASSSIGDGFTDTQY
>TRBV5-1|TRBJ1-1
ASSPGLGDDTEAF
>TRBV19|TRBJ1-1
ASRRGGMNTEAF
>TRBV7-2|TRBJ1-5
ASSSTVSNQPQH
>TRBV9|TRBJ2-7
ASSLGGRIEQY
>TRBV4-1|TRBJ1-1
ASSQDRETEAF
>TRBV5-5|TRBJ2-7
ASSAGLAGENEQY
>TRBV4-2|TRBJ1-3
ASSQGAGGVDGNTIY
>TRBV14|TRBJ2-1
ASGKRAPFSNEQF
>TRBV20-1|TRBJ2-3
STHRPDTQY
>TRBV7-9|TRBJ2-1
ASSLLLGNEQF
>TRBV7-9|TRBJ2-7
ASSPSAAYEQY
>TRBV5-1|TRBJ1-1
ASSRAGGNTEAF